The 15 T cell receptor beta chains listed next were all sequenced from one sample in a study of cytomegalovirus exposure and HLA in healthy donors. Some clones are missing from TCRdb's copy, which holds only in-frame ones; the method was immunoSEQ multiplex PCR. The table lists 200,000 to 300,000 clones, 90% of them singletons. Material: PBMCs. Every receptor here comes from a woman in her twenties or thirties in good health and CMV-seronegative.

The gene calls are TRBV19 and TRBJ1-5, with a possible D match to TRBD1 (5 bases). V shed 2 bases and J shed 2 bases, with 13 bases lying between them. The length of the CDR3 is 16 residues. In germline, CDR1 is LNHDA, CDR2 SQIVND (reference sequence). CDR3 loop: CASSIWGTGGNQPQHF. The CDR3 coding sequence is TGTGCCAGTAGTATATGGGGGACGGGTGGCAATCAGCCCCAGCATTTT.

The sample holds one count of this clone. The chain joins TRBV7-2 to TRBJ2-1, with D maybe TRBD2 (5 bases). The V gene's germline CDR1 is SGHTA and CDR2 FQGNSA. The CDR3 consists of 14 residues. With 1 base removed from V and 8 bases from J, the gap between germline ends came to 12 bases. The CDR3 sequence: CASSLGGLVHEQFF. The CDR3 DNA reads as TGTGCCAGCAGCTTAGGCGGACTCGTCCATGAGCAGTTCTTC.

This chain links TRBV11-1 with TRBJ1-2; D unresolved. With 5 bases removed from V and 3 bases from J, the gap between germline ends came to 10 bases. In germline, CDR1 is SGHAT, CDR2 FQDESV (reference sequence). The CDR3 loop spans 13 amino acids. CDR3 sequence (DNA): TGTGCCAGCAGCCCGGACTTGGACTATGGCTACACCTTC. This gives the protein CASSPDLDYGYTF.

V is TRBV25-1 and J is TRBJ2-1, with TRBD2 identical over 9 bases. Germline values: CDR1 MGHDK, CDR2 SYGVNS. The CDR3 is 18 amino acids. Unmatched junction bases numbered 14, after V lost 2 bases and J lost 6 bases. The CDR3, as DNA: TGTGCCAGCAGTGAAGGGGTTAGCGGGAGAGAGGGGGGCAATGAGCAGTTCTTC. Amino acids: CASSEGVSGREGGNEQFF.

The CDR3 here is CASSDDLYDVGSLWGNQPQHF. CDR3 nucleotide sequence: TGTGCCAGCAGTGACGACCTCTACGATGTCGGGAGCTTATGGGGCAATCAGCCCCAGCATTTT. V gene TRBV2 combines with J gene TRBJ1-5, with D uncertain. The CDR3 runs to 21 residues. Germline V gives CDR1 SNHLY, CDR2 FYNNEI. Trimming took off 3 bases at V and 2 bases at J, with 29 bases between the two ends.

The chain links TRBV10-1 to TRBJ2-7; D is perhaps TRBD2 (6 bases). V was trimmed by 11 bases and J by 3 bases, leaving 20 bases between them. The CDR3 loop spans 14 amino acids. The germline V gene encodes CDR1 WNHNN and CDR2 SYGVQD (reference sequence). CDR3 bases: TGCGCCGGGGAATGGGGGGACTCCATCTACGAGCAGTACTTC. It encodes CAGEWGDSIYEQYF.

V is TRBV7-8 and J is TRBJ1-4, with 10 bases fitting TRBD1. V shed 5 bases, J shed 8 bases, and the junction held 5 bases outside the gene matches. Germline V gene sequence: CDR1 SGHVS, CDR2 FQNEAQ. The CDR3 length is 14 residues. The CDR3 DNA is TGTGCCAGCAGCCCCAGGACAGGGGGAGAAAAACTGTTTTTT. As protein: CASSPRTGGEKLFF.

DNA for the CDR3: TGTGCCAGCAGTTCACTCCTACGGCGGGAGGTTCACGAGCAGTACTTC. Its translation is CASSSLLRREVHEQYF. The chain couples TRBV27 to TRBJ2-7, with 8 bases fitting TRBD2. The CDR3 spans 16 residues. After removal of 4 bases from V and 5 bases from J, the junction contained 13 bases not matched to a gene. Germline lookup yields CDR1 MNHEY and CDR2 SMNVEV (reference sequence).

For the CDR3, the DNA is TGCAGTTGCAGCTCTGGAAACACCATATATTTT. It translates to CSCSSGNTIYF. The chain joins TRBV20-1 to TRBJ1-3; D is unresolved. Trimming pared 8 bases from V and 0 bases from J, leaving 5 bases between. This CDR3 spans 11 amino acids. Germline-derived CDR1 and CDR2 are DFQATT and SNEGSKA (reference sequence).

The gene calls are TRBV7-8 and TRBJ2-5; 9 nucleotides agree with TRBD2. The CDR3 has 18 amino acids. The ends lost 11 bases at V and 2 bases at J; junction bases unmatched: 21. The germline V gene encodes CDR1 SGHVS and CDR2 FQNEAQ. The CDR3 spells CALGRRASGTWYQETQYF. The CDR3 nucleotides read TGTGCCCTAGGTCGTCGGGCTAGCGGGACGTGGTATCAAGAGACCCAGTACTTC.

The V and J genes are TRBV28 and TRBJ1-2; D gene uncertain. Germline lookup yields CDR1 MDHEN and CDR2 SYDVKM. This CDR3 contains 13 residues. Trimming cost V 7 bases and J 1 base, with 10 bases left between them. The CDR3 here is CASNPNRNYGYTF. The DNA of the CDR3 is TGTGCCAGCAATCCTAACCGTAACTATGGCTACACCTTC.

The chain links TRBV6-1 to TRBJ2-7; tentatively, D is TRBD2 (5 bases). With 0 bases removed from V and 4 bases from J, the gap between germline ends came to 13 bases. CDR1 and CDR2 (germline): MNHNS, SASEGT. The CDR3 totals 15 residues. The CDR3 here is CASSEARAGVYEQYF. For the CDR3, the DNA is TGTGCCAGCAGTGAAGCGCGGGCGGGCGTGTACGAGCAGTACTTC.

V usage is TRBV7-9 and J usage is TRBJ1-5; no definite D call. Germline loops: CDR1 SEHNR, CDR2 FQNEAQ (reference sequence). V lost 1 base, J lost 3 bases, and 10 bases lay in between. The CDR3 is 15 residues long. The DNA of the CDR3 is TGTGCCAGCAGCTTAGATGCCAGGTCCAATCAGCCCCAGCATTTT. Translating gives CASSLDARSNQPQHF.

The rearrangement uses TRBV9 and TRBJ1-1; D is ambiguous. From germline, CDR1 is SGDLS and CDR2 YYNGEE. This CDR3 is built from 14 residues. V was cut by 0 bases and J by 1 base, with 7 bases left in between. The chain's CDR3 is CASSVAQTNTEAFF. In DNA form, the CDR3 reads TGTGCCAGCAGCGTAGCACAAACGAACACTGAAGCTTTCTTT.

V and J are TRBV5-1 and TRBJ2-5; possible D gene TRBD2, 6 bases. Looked up from germline, CDR1 is SGHRS and CDR2 is YFSETQ. CDR3 length: 14 residues. Deletions cut 2 bases from V and 5 bases from J, with 13 bases between. In DNA form, the CDR3 reads TGCGCCAGCAGCTTAGATTCTAGCGTGGAGACCCAGTACTTC. This translates into CASSLDSSVETQYF.